Listed below are T cell receptor beta chains from one sample, sequenced in a study of graft-versus-host responses after intestinal transplantation. Generated by immunoSEQ multiplex PCR, the TCRdb table keeps only in-frame clones and is missing some. The repertoire has just over 95,000 clones, 90% to 95% of them found once; the top ten carry around 0.17%. The antigens of these receptors remain unknown. This specimen was unstimulated CD4+ T cells sorted from spleen or lymph node cells, taken before intestinal transplant. These receptors originate from a human donor who received an intestinal transplant. CDR3s include the opening cysteine and the closing phenylalanine or tryptophan. Fields, in order: CDR3 protein, CDR3 DNA, J gene, D gene, clone size, V gene. D genes are given only for firm matches. Only some rows state a clone size, as once, few, many or a class for expanded clones.

CASSFGVGGSYGYTF | TGCGCCAGCAGCTTCGGGGTAGGAGGAAGCTATGGCTACACCTTC | TRBJ1-2 | . | once | TRBV5-1
CASSQLQGPPGGYTF | TGCGCCAGCAGCCAGCTACAAGGGCCACCGGGGGGCTACACCTTC | TRBJ1-2 | . | . | TRBV4-1
CASSEIRGAEAFF | TGTGCCAGCAGTGAGATCAGGGGAGCTGAAGCTTTCTTT | TRBJ1-1 | . | few | TRBV6-1
CASSPAGTSGILAKNIQYF | TGCGCCAGCAGCCCGGCCGGGACTAGCGGGATCCTAGCCAAAAACATTCAGTACTTC | TRBJ2-4 | TRBD2 | . | TRBV4-1
CASSPGTRSTGELFF | TGTGCCAGCAGTCCTGGGACTAGAAGCACCGGGGAGCTGTTTTTT | TRBJ2-2 | TRBD2 | . | TRBV28
CASSQDLTSGNHEQFF | TGTGCCAGCAGCCAAGATCTCACTAGCGGGAACCATGAGCAGTTCTTC | TRBJ2-1 | TRBD2 | . | TRBV4-2
CASSLLGARLTDTQYF | TGTGCCAGCAGCTTATTGGGGGCGAGACTCACAGATACGCAGTATTTT | TRBJ2-3 | . | . | TRBV7-9
CASSFQGLNSPLHF | TGCGCCAGCAGCTTCCAGGGTCTTAATTCACCCCTCCACTTT | TRBJ1-6 | . | . | TRBV5-1
CASSYSILQGGEKLFF | TGTGCCAGCAGTTACTCCATTCTCCAGGGGGGTGAAAAACTGTTTTTT | TRBJ1-4 | TRBD1 | . | TRBV6-5
CASSLAGLAGALYNEQFF | TGTGCCAGCAGCTTGGCGGGACTAGCGGGGGCTTTATACAATGAGCAGTTCTTC | TRBJ2-1 | TRBD2 | . | TRBV5-8
CASSPRPGQMNTEAFF | TGTGCCAGCTCACCCCGACCGGGACAGATGAACACTGAAGCTTTCTTT | TRBJ1-1 | TRBD1 | . | TRBV18
CASSRTSGRINEQFF | TGTGCCAGCAGCCGGACTAGCGGGAGAATAAATGAGCAGTTCTTC | TRBJ2-1 | TRBD2 | . | TRBV7-2
CASTPTLAGAYEQYF | TGTGCCAGCACCCCCACCCTAGCGGGAGCCTACGAGCAGTACTTC | TRBJ2-7 | TRBD2 | . | TRBV27
CASSQVASGGTDTQYF | TGCGCCAGCAGCCAAGTGGCTAGCGGGGGGACAGATACGCAGTATTTT | TRBJ2-3 | TRBD2 | . | TRBV4-3
CASSPRTGGGGNYGYTF | TGCGCCAGCAGCCCACGGACAGGGGGCGGGGGTAACTATGGCTACACCTTC | TRBJ1-2 | TRBD1 | once | TRBV5-1
CASSLVGSRSGNTIYF | TGTGCCAGCAGCTTAGTGGGCAGCCGCTCTGGAAACACCATATATTTT | TRBJ1-3 | . | . | TRBV7-2
CASSLGLIYEQYF | TGTGCCAGCAGCTTAGGGCTCATCTACGAGCAGTACTTC | TRBJ2-7 | . | . | TRBV7-2
CASSLGRGPGNTIYF | TGTGCCAGCAGCTTGGGCAGGGGGCCCGGAAACACCATATATTTT | TRBJ1-3 | TRBD1 | . | TRBV5-6
CASSPRPGGGAGYTF | TGTGCCAGCAGCCCTCGCCCTGGGGGGGGTGCTGGCTACACCTTC | TRBJ1-2 | . | . | TRBV5-6
CASSRGTGGAGKTDTQYF | TGCGCCAGCAGCCGCGGGACAGGGGGCGCGGGCAAGACAGATACGCAGTATTTT | TRBJ2-3 | TRBD1 | . | TRBV4-3
CASSSGSNTGELFF | TGCGCCAGCAGCTCGGGATCCAACACCGGGGAGCTGTTTTTT | TRBJ2-2 | . | . | TRBV5-1
CASSEGPTSGRKNIQYF | TGTGCCAGCAGTGAAGGCCCGACTAGCGGGAGAAAAAACATTCAGTACTTC | TRBJ2-4 | TRBD2 | . | TRBV6-1
CASGVLQETQYF | TGTGCCAGCGGTGTACTACAAGAGACCCAGTACTTC | TRBJ2-5 | . | . | TRBV5-4
CASKGGTGYNEQFF | TGTGCCAGCAAGGGCGGGACGGGTTACAATGAGCAGTTCTTC | TRBJ2-1 | . | once | TRBV28
CATSVRPAGNTEAFF | TGTGCCACCAGCGTCCGACCAGCAGGGAACACTGAAGCTTTCTTT | TRBJ1-1 | . | . | TRBV15
CASSKQQGPETQYF | TGTGCCAGCAGTAAACAACAGGGTCCGGAGACCCAGTACTTC | TRBJ2-5 | . | . | TRBV27
CASKVIRTTTLNYGYTF | TGTGCCAGCAAAGTAATCCGGACAACTACTCTTAACTATGGCTACACCTTC | TRBJ1-2 | . | . | TRBV5-6
CAWGTYPGTLHF | TGTGCCTGGGGGACTTATCCAGGCACCCTCCACTTT | TRBJ1-6 | . | . | TRBV30
CASSSRDRGSATEAFF | TGTGCCAGCAGCTCGCGGGACAGGGGATCTGCCACTGAAGCTTTCTTT | TRBJ1-1 | TRBD1 | . | TRBV7-2
CASSDPTKGVNEQFF | TGTGCCAGCAGTGACCCTACAAAGGGGGTAAATGAGCAGTTCTTC | TRBJ2-1 | . | . | TRBV6-4
CASSQANRGPGANVLTF | TGCGCCAGCAGCCAAGCGAACAGGGGACCTGGGGCCAACGTCCTGACTTTC | TRBJ2-6 | TRBD1 | . | TRBV4-1
CASSPTGDWGYGYTF | TGTGCCAGCAGTCCCACAGGGGATTGGGGCTATGGCTACACCTTC | TRBJ1-2 | TRBD1 | . | TRBV28
CSVDSPGNEQYF | TGCAGCGTTGATAGTCCAGGGAACGAGCAGTACTTC | TRBJ2-7 | . | . | TRBV29-1